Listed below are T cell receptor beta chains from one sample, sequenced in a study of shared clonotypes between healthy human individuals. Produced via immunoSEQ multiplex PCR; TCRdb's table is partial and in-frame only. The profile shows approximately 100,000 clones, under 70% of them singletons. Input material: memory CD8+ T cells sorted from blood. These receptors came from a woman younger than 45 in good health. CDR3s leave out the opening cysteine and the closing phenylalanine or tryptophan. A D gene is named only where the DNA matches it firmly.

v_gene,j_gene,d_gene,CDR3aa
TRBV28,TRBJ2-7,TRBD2,ASSTSTIAGGYLGYEQY
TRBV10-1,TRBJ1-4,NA,ASSESTAENEKLF
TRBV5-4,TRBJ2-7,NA,ASSQESGTSHEQY
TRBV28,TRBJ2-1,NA,ASSSGQNNEQF
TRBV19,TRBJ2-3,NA,ASSMYVDTQY
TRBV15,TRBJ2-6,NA,ATSRDGVGVSGANVLT
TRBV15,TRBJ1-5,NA,ATSREEGDQPQH
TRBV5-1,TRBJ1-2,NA,ASSETGWSYGYT
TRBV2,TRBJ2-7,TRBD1,ASRGDREIDEQY
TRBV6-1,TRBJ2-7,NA,ASSENVRDPLKSYEQY
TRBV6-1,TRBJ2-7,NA,ASKGDPYEQY
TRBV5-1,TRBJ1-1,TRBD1,ASSGGPVTGGTEAF
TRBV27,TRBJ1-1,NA,ASSPGDRYTEAF
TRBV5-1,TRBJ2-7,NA,ASSLRTKSYEQY
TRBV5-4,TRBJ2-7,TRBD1,ASSPRQGARYEQY
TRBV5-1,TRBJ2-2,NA,ASSLNWLANTGELF
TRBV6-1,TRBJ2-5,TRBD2,ASSAVAGAVETQY
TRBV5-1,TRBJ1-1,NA,ASSLDRNTEAF
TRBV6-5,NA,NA,ASSYSAGSSYEQY
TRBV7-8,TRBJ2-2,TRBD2,ASSPTGLGSGGELF
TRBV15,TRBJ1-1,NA,ATSRDLSGKYTEAF
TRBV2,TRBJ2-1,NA,ASNPTVGTNGNDEQF
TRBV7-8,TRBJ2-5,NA,ASSSWRDSPHMETQY
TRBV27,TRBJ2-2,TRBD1,ASTGTVNTGELF
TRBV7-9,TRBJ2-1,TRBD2,ASSPSGGSSYNEQF
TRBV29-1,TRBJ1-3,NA,SVEGQIGGNTIY
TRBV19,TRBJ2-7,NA,ASSYAYEQY
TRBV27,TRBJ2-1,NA,ASSSLRVAGRNEQF
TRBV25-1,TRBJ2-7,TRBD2,ASSRAGSSYEQY
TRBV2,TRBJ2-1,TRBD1,ASKEQGGLREQF
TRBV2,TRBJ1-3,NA,ASSNSGNTIY
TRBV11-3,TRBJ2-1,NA,ASSSPTQRSNNEQF
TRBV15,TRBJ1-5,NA,ATEAAGQSNQPQH
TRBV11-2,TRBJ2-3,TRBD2,ASRGLAGTTDTQY
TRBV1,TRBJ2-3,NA,TSSQADRCTDTQY
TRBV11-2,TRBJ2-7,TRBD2,ASSSLAGGRFSYEQY
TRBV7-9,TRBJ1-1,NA,ASTQWAEAF
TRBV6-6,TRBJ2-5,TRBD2,ASSYAGLAGVETQY
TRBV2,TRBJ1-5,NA,ASSDLIQGGGSNQPQH
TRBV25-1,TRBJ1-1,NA,ASSPWEGGRVDATEAF
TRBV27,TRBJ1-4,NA,ASSLLGSNEKLF
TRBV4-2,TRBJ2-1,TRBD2,ASSQDEAAGGHNEQF
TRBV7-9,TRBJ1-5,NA,ASSPTGSEKPQH
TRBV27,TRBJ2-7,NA,ASSPSPGPLLLEQY
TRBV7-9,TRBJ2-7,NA,ASSLEQSGHLSEQY
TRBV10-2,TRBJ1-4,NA,ASRRSLGGEKLF
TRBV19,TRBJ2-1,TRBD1,ASSLRGRGYNEQF
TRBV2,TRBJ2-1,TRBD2,ASRLAGSSYNEQF
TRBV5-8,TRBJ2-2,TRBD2,ASSLTVGGPVTGELF
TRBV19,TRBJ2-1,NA,ASSPNRQYGGYNEQF
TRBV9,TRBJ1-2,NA,ASSVPPGDYT
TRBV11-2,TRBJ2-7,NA,ASSSTRSYEQY
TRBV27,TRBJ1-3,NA,ASSKGMSGNTIY
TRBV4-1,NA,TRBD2,ASSQRPLREYVYEQY
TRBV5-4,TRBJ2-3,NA,ASSLFLGVTDTQY
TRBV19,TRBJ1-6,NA,ATGGSGSPLH
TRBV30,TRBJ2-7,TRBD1,AWSAAGTGSPEQY
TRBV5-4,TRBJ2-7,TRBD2,ASSLHAGARGEQY
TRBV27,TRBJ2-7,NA,ASSLSVKGLTRSQYEQY